Listed here are 30 T cell receptor beta chains from one sample, sequenced in a study of cytomegalovirus exposure and HLA in healthy donors. The PCR ran on 60 Vbeta and 13 Jbeta primers. Sequenced by immunoSEQ multiplex PCR; TCRdb stores in-frame clones only, minus some. The sample shows about 67,000 clones, approximately 67% of them seen only once. Sample: PBMCs. The origin of the receptors is a woman in her 30s in good health and CMV-seronegative.

The V and J genes are TRBV11-3 and TRBJ1-1, with 8 bases that match TRBD1. Germline V gene sequence: CDR1 SGHNT, CDR2 YENEEA. The CDR3 runs to 14 residues. After removal of 5 bases from V and 5 bases from J, the junction contained 7 bases not matched to a gene. The CDR3 nucleotides are TGTGCCAGCAGCCCAGACAGGGGCAATACTGAAGCTTTCTTT. Translation: CASSPDRGNTEAFF.

The chain recombines TRBV28 with TRBJ1-4, with D uncertain. This CDR3 has 15 amino acids. Germline V CDR1 and CDR2: MDHEN, SYDVKM. Trimming removed 7 bases at V and 5 bases at J, with 17 bases between. The CDR3 here is CASTFRGAGNEKLFF. The CDR3, as DNA: TGTGCCAGCACCTTCCGGGGAGCGGGGAATGAAAAACTGTTTTTT.

The chain combines TRBV5-1 with TRBJ2-3; D remains ambiguous. The length of the CDR3 is 16 residues. Germline loops: CDR1 SGHRS, CDR2 YFSETQ. V was clipped by 0 bases and J by 1 base, with 12 bases between them. CDR3 region: CASSLAGPSGTDTQYF. The CDR3 DNA sequence: TGCGCCAGCAGCTTGGCAGGCCCCTCGGGCACAGATACGCAGTATTTT.

This chain uses TRBV6-6 with TRBJ1-2, with D maybe TRBD1 (6 bases). V lost 5 bases, J lost 6 bases, and 13 bases lay in between. The CDR3 is 13 amino acids. CDR1 MNHNY and CDR2 SVGAGI come from the germline V gene (reference sequence). The CDR3 DNA follows: TGTGCCAGCAGTCGGTGGGGGCGGGATGGCTACACCTTC. Its protein product is CASSRWGRDGYTF.

The chain combines TRBV5-6 with TRBJ1-1, with D maybe TRBD1 (5 bases). The V end lost 5 bases, the J end lost 3 bases, and 11 bases lay between the germline ends. The V gene's germline CDR1 is SGHDT and CDR2 YYEEEE. The CDR3 has 13 amino acids. CDR3 loop: CASSRGFYTEAFF. DNA of the CDR3: TGTGCCAGCAGTCGGGGGTTCTACACTGAAGCTTTCTTT.

The V and J genes are TRBV28 and TRBJ2-3, with no clear D. Per germline, CDR1 MDHEN and CDR2 SYDVKM. The V gene lost 3 bases and the J gene lost 4 bases, with 20 bases spanning the gap. The CDR3 is made up of 17 amino acids. CDR3 protein: CASSFFRFAKHPDTQYF. In nucleotides, the CDR3 is TGTGCCAGCAGTTTCTTTCGTTTCGCCAAGCACCCAGATACGCAGTATTTT.

The chain links TRBV20-1 to TRBJ1-2; 9 bases are a match to TRBD1. Germline-derived CDR1 and CDR2 are DFQATT and SNEGSKA (reference sequence). V shed 3 bases and J 7 bases; nucleotides not matched to a gene: 0. This CDR3 comprises 11 residues. DNA for the CDR3: TGCAGTGCTAGGGGACAGGGTGGCTACACCTTC. Translated: CSARGQGGYTF.

Concerning this clone: Since no conserved phenylalanine or tryptophan closes the CDR3, a read error is the likely cause. The chain carries TRBV25-1 and TRBJ1-2, with D possibly being TRBD1 (5 bases). The V gene lost 7 bases and the J gene lost 4 bases, with 13 bases spanning the gap. CDR1 and CDR2 (germline): MGHDK, SYGVNS. The CDR3 totals 13 residues. The CDR3 coding sequence is TGTGCCAGCACCGAGACAGAAACCTATGGCTACACCTCC. Translating gives CASTETETYGYTS.

This sequence joins TRBV7-3 and TRBJ2-2; 8 nucleotides agree with TRBD2. Germline CDR1 SGHTA, CDR2 FQGTGA. The CDR3 covers 16 residues. Germline trimming cut 2 bases from V and 1 base from J; bases unmatched to any gene: 3. The CDR3 protein is CASSLGLAGNTGELFF. CDR3 DNA sequence: TGTGCCAGCAGCTTAGGGCTAGCGGGGAACACCGGGGAGCTGTTTTTT.

This chain connects TRBV5-4 to TRBJ2-3, with 9 bases fitting TRBD1. The V and J ends lost 6 bases and 0 bases, in that order; junction bases with no gene match: 5. This CDR3 contains 15 residues. Per germline, CDR1 SGHNT and CDR2 YYREEE (reference sequence). The DNA for the CDR3 is TGTGCCAGCAACGCCGGGACAGGGAGCACAGATACGCAGTATTTT. It yields the protein CASNAGTGSTDTQYF.

This chain links TRBV7-9 with TRBJ2-5; 12 nucleotides align to TRBD2. Germline CDR1 SEHNR, CDR2 FQNEAQ (reference sequence). The CDR3 is 14 residues long. The V and J ends lost 5 bases and 5 bases, in that order; junction bases with no gene match: 3. Written as DNA, the CDR3 is TGTGCCAGCAGCCGACTAGCGGGGGTGGAGACCCAGTACTTC. The encoded protein is CASSRLAGVETQYF.

The rearrangement joins TRBV6-5 to TRBJ1-3; 8 nucleotides agree with TRBD1. The germline gives CDR1 MNHEY, CDR2 SVGAGI. This CDR3 spans 14 amino acids. V shed 5 bases and J 4 bases; nucleotides not matched to a gene: 4. The CDR3 region is CASSGQGRGNTIYF. CDR3 bases: TGTGCCAGCAGTGGACAGGGTCGGGGAAACACCATATATTTT.

The gene calls are TRBV6-6 and TRBJ2-1; TRBD2 agrees at 14 bases. This CDR3 region has 16 residues. The germline CDR1 and CDR2 sequences are MNHNY and SVGAGI (reference sequence). After removal of 0 bases from V and 9 bases from J, the junction contained 4 bases not matched to a gene. Here the CDR3 DNA reads TGTGCCAGCAGTTACTCTATGGGACTAGCGGGGGCTGAGCAGTTCTTC. Translated, it gives CASSYSMGLAGAEQFF.

The chain employs TRBV7-9 and TRBJ1-2; the match to TRBD1 covers 8 bases. With 5 bases clipped from V and 5 bases from J, the junction kept 13 bases outside the gene matches. The CDR3 is 16 residues long. Germline V gene lookup returns CDR1 SEHNR and CDR2 FQNEAQ (reference sequence). The CDR3 loop is CASSQRTSGGWYGYTF. The CDR3 nucleotides read TGTGCCAGCAGCCAACGAACGTCAGGGGGCTGGTATGGCTACACCTTC. Complete variable domain (other parts from reference TRBV7-9 and TRBJ1-2): DTGVSQNPRHKITKRGQNVTFRCDPISEHNRLYWYRQTLGQGPEFLTYFQNEAQLEKSRLLSDRFSAERPKGSFSTLEIQRTEQGDSAMYLCASSQRTSGGWYGYTFGSGTRLTVV.

The count of this clone is one. The V gene is TRBV10-3, the J gene TRBJ1-1; maybe TRBD1 (5 bases). Per germline, CDR1 ENHRY and CDR2 SYGVKD. The CDR3 runs 14 residues. V lost 10 bases to trimming and J lost 4 bases, with 19 bases between them. This CDR3 is CASNFAGRGTEAFF. In nucleotides, the CDR3 is TGTGCCAGCAATTTTGCGGGGAGGGGCACTGAAGCTTTCTTT.

This rearrangement joins TRBV5-8 to TRBJ1-1, with 7 positions matching TRBD1. Germline V gives CDR1 SGHTS, CDR2 YDEGEE. After removal of 0 bases from V and 5 bases from J, the junction contained 7 bases not matched to a gene. This CDR3 has 15 residues. The CDR3 loop reads CASSLVVGGGTEAFF. The CDR3 region has the DNA TGTGCCAGCAGCTTGGTAGTAGGGGGCGGGACTGAAGCTTTCTTT.

The chain links TRBV19 to TRBJ2-2, with D possibly matching TRBD2 (7 bases). Germline CDR1 and CDR2: LNHDA and SQIVND (reference sequence). The CDR3 length is 14 residues. V was pared by 5 bases and J by 3 bases, with 10 bases between. CDR3 DNA: TGTGCCAGTAGTGGGGGGGCCTACACCGGGGAGCTGTTTTTT. This codes for CASSGGAYTGELFF.

DNA of the CDR3: TGTGCCAGCAGCTCCCGGGATGAGGTTGAAAAACTGTTTTTT. Protein sequence: CASSSRDEVEKLFF. This rearrangement joins TRBV7-8 to TRBJ1-4; no definite D call. The germline V gene encodes CDR1 SGHVS and CDR2 FQNEAQ. The CDR3 runs to 14 residues. V was trimmed by 4 bases and J by 7 bases, leaving 13 bases between them.

The chain couples TRBV6-1 to TRBJ2-1; 12 bases fit TRBD2. Trimming removed 7 bases from V and 5 bases from J; junction bases left unmatched: 3. The CDR3 has 14 amino acids. Germline-derived CDR1 and CDR2 are MNHNS and SASEGT. CDR3 sequence: CASNLAGGDNEQFF. In nucleotides, the CDR3 is TGTGCCAGCAATCTAGCGGGGGGGGACAATGAGCAGTTCTTC.

The chain joins TRBV6-1 to TRBJ1-5, with TRBD1 as a possible D gene (6 bases). The CDR3 runs 17 residues. The germline CDR1 and CDR2 sequences are MNHNS and SASEGT. V was shortened by 1 base and J by 2 bases, with 15 bases between the two germline ends. CDR3 DNA: TGTGCCAGCAGTGAAGTAGCCAGGGGATGGGGCAATCAGCCCCAGCATTTT. Its translation: CASSEVARGWGNQPQHF.

V is TRBV7-3 and J is TRBJ2-1; TRBD2 matches at 10 bases. J gave up 5 bases and V 5 bases, and 6 bases lay outside the gene matches. CDR3 length: 15 amino acids. CDR1 SGHTA and CDR2 FQGTGA come from the germline V gene. CDR3 DNA: TGTGCCAGCAGCATCTTAGCGGGGGGAAACAATGAGCAGTTCTTC. Its protein is CASSILAGGNNEQFF.

The V and J genes are TRBV27 and TRBJ2-5; 10 bases fit TRBD2. V was pared by 6 bases and J by 7 bases, with 11 bases of the junction left unmatched. The length of the CDR3 is 15 residues. Germline V gene lookup returns CDR1 MNHEY and CDR2 SMNVEV (reference sequence). CDR3 DNA sequence: TGTGCCAGCAGGCGAACCGGGACTAGCGACGGGACCCAGTACTTC. Encoded protein: CASRRTGTSDGTQYF.

This clone has only a few counts. This sequence joins TRBV11-2 and TRBJ1-1; the D is unclear. Germline-derived CDR1 and CDR2 are SGHAT and FQNNGV. This CDR3 is built from 11 residues. Trimming removed 3 bases from V and 10 bases from J, with 9 bases in between. CDR3 sequence: CASSFSTGAFF. CDR3 sequence (DNA): TGTGCCAGCAGCTTCTCCACGGGAGCTTTCTTT.

The J gene is TRBJ2-1, the V gene TRBV5-6, with TRBD2 as a possible D gene (6 bases). The CDR3 has 12 residues. Per germline, CDR1 SGHDT and CDR2 YYEEEE. The ends were cut back, 2 bases at V and 12 bases at J, with 12 bases in the middle. For the CDR3, the DNA is TGTGCCAGCAGCTTTGTGGAGGGGACGCAGTTCTTC. Amino acids: CASSFVEGTQFF.

J is TRBJ2-7 and V is TRBV30, with TRBD1 identical over 7 bases. Germline assignment: CDR1 GTSNPN and CDR2 SVGIG (reference sequence). This CDR3 is 14 amino acids long. V gave up 8 bases and J gave up 6 bases; unmatched junction bases: 16. Written as DNA, the CDR3 is TGTGCCGGTACGGAAGGGGGCGTTTGGGCCGAGCAGTACTTC. Protein product: CAGTEGGVWAEQYF.

The chain uses TRBV5-6 and TRBJ1-2, with D possibly matching TRBD1 (6 bases). The CDR3 loop spans 15 amino acids. Germline CDR1 SGHDT, CDR2 YYEEEE. Trimming stripped 1 base from V and 4 bases from J, with 14 bases between. The CDR3 reads CASSLLGARIYGYTF. In DNA, the CDR3 is TGTGCCAGCAGCTTGTTGGGGGCGAGAATCTATGGCTACACCTTC.

About this clone itself: Different DNA sequences within this sample yield the same CDR3. The chain uses TRBV4-3 and TRBJ2-1, with 10 bases that match TRBD2. The J segment lost 7 bases and the V segment lost 4 bases, leaving 7 bases of the junction unmatched. Germline loops: CDR1 LGHNA, CDR2 YSLEER. The CDR3 spans 15 residues. CDR3 sequence: CASSPAGTSVNEQFF. CDR3 sequence (DNA): TGCGCCAGCAGCCCCGCCGGGACTAGCGTTAATGAGCAGTTCTTC.

This clone was counted a few times. The genes are TRBV25-1 and TRBJ2-3; 8 bases are shared with TRBD1. The CDR3 is 16 residues long. V was clipped by 3 bases and J by 6 bases; unmatched bases: 11. Germline CDR1 reads MGHDK; CDR2 reads SYGVNS. CDR3 sequence reads: CASSDQYRGSGDTQYF. In nucleotides, the CDR3 is TGTGCCAGCAGTGACCAATACAGGGGGAGCGGGGATACGCAGTATTTT.

The chain combines TRBV11-1 with TRBJ2-3; TRBD2 matches 8 bases. Germline V gene lookup returns CDR1 SGHAT and CDR2 FQDESV (reference sequence). The CDR3 is 16 amino acids. J was trimmed by 3 bases and V by 1 base; bases with no gene match: 6. The DNA for the CDR3 is TGTGCCAGCAGCTTAGGCGCGACTAGCGCGACAGATACGCAGTATTTT. This translates into CASSLGATSATDTQYF.

The V call is TRBV18, the J call TRBJ1-5; 12 bases fit TRBD1. Losses at the gene ends were 2 bases for V and 6 bases for J; bases not matched to a gene: 5. The CDR3 has 16 amino acids. The V gene's germline CDR1 is KGHSH and CDR2 LQKENI. In DNA, the CDR3 is TGTGCCAGCTCACCAACGGGACAGGGGGCTGGTCAGCCCCAGCATTTT. Residues: CASSPTGQGAGQPQHF.